This T cell receptor (beta chain) was documented in a study of blood T cell repertoires in COVID-19. Study as a whole: COVID-19 samples from acute and convalescent phases originated in the United States, Italy and Spain. The cDNA or gDNA used as material had been derived from T cells, B-cell-depleted T cells, or PBMCs.

This clone was picked up a small number of times. The V and J ends lost 4 bases and 1 base respectively, with 13 bases between them. The CDR3 runs to 15 residues. Germline V lookup: CDR1 MNHEY, CDR2 SVGAGI. Per the authors' pipeline: From reference gene primer amplification, estimates of nucleated cell counts were derived. The assay was immunoSEQ multiplex PCR, and TCRdb's table has in-frame clones only and misses some. The V and J calls and clone size were taken over from that table, and D and trimming were inferred from the DNA. This sample has 150,000 or so clones, with roughly 88% found just once.

The sequence was obtained from a woman aged 50 to 60 with acute or convalescent COVID-19. The genes are TRBV6-5 and TRBJ1-1; D gene unclear. The sequenced sample consisted of peripheral blood. CDR3: CASSSTRRQNTEAFF. CDR3 DNA sequence: TGTGCCAGCAGTTCTACCCGTAGACAGAACACTGAAGCTTTCTTT.